This T cell receptor beta chain derives from a study of cytomegalovirus exposure and HLA in healthy donors. For the study at large: Of 300 to 450 genotyped donors, about 80% clustered with self-reported Caucasian donors. Broader study findings: The likely explanation for a cluster of highly shared sequence variants was sequencing artifact.

PCR was performed using 60 Vbeta and 13 Jbeta primers. Libraries were prepared by immunoSEQ multiplex PCR; TCRdb keeps only in-frame clonotypes and omits some of them. The sample consists of around 100,000 clones, approximately 73% of them appearing once. Comments on this clone: No antigen is known for it.

The V segment lost 2 bases and the J segment 5 bases; nucleotides outside the gene matches: 11. The germline CDR1 and CDR2 sequences are MNHEY and SMNVEV (reference sequence). The CDR3 has 17 amino acids. This sequence joins TRBV27 and TRBJ2-2, with TRBD1 matching over 7 bases. This TCR was recovered from a man aged 35-49 years in good health and CMV-seronegative. Sequenced: PBMCs. CDR3 residues: CASSLRFTGVGTGELFF. The CDR3 DNA follows: TGTGCCAGCAGTTTAAGATTTACAGGGGTGGGGACCGGGGAGCTGTTTTTT.